This TCR beta chain was observed in a study of blood T cell repertoires in COVID-19. Study summary: Samples of COVID-19 (acute and convalescent) were obtained from the United States, Italy and Spain.

Per the authors' pipeline: Reference gene primer amplification gave nucleated cell count estimates. Profiled with immunoSEQ multiplex PCR; TCRdb holds only in-frame clones, not every one. V, J and clone size reflect that table, while D and trimming were determined from the DNA. The repertoire holds roughly 120,000 clones, with almost 85% as singletons. The CDR3 totals 13 residues. In germline, CDR1 is LNHDA, CDR2 SQIVND (reference sequence). V was pared by 6 bases and J by 8 bases, with 7 bases of the junction left unmatched. This TCR came from a man in his sixties or seventies with active or convalescent COVID-19. Sequencing was carried out using peripheral blood. This rearrangement joins TRBV19 to TRBJ1-2, with TRBD1 matching 9 bases. Here the CDR3 DNA reads TGTGCCAGTAGGACGGACAGGGGCACCGGCTACACCTTC. Encoded protein: CASRTDRGTGYTF.